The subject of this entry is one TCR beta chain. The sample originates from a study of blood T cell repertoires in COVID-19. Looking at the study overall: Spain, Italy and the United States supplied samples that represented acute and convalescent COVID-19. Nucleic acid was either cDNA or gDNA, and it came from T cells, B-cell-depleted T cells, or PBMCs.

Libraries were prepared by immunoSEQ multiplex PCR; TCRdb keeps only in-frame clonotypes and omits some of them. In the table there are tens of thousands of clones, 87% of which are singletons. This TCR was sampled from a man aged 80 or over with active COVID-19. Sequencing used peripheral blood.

CDR3 nucleotides: TGTGCCAGCAGCTTCGGACTAGCGGGCGCAGGGACCCAGTACTTC. Its protein is CASSFGLAGAGTQYF. V is TRBV7-2 and J is TRBJ2-5; 11 bases are shared with TRBD2. J was trimmed by 7 bases and V by 3 bases; bases with no gene match: 7. This CDR3 is 15 amino acids long. Germline CDR1 SGHTA, CDR2 FQGNSA.